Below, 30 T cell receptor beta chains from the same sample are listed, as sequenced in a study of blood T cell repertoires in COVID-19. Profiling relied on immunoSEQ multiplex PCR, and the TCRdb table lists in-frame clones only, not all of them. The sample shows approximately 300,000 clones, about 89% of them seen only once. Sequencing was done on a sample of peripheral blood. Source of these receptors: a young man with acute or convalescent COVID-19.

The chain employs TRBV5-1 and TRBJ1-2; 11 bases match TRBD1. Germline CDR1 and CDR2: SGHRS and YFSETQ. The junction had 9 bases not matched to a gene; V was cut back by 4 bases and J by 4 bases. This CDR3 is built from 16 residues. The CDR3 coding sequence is TGCGCCAGCAGCCCTTATGGACAGGGGGCCGGCTATGGCTACACCTTC. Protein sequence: CASSPYGQGAGYGYTF.

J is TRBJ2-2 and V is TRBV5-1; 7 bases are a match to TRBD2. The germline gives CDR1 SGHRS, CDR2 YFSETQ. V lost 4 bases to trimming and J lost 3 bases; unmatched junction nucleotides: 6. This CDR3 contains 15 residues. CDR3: CASSGRDLDTGELFF. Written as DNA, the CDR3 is TGCGCCAGCAGCGGGAGGGACCTAGACACCGGGGAGCTGTTTTTT.

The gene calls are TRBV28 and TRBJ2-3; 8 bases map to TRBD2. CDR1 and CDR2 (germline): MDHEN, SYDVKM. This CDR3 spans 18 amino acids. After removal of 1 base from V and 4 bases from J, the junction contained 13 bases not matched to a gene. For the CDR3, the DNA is TGTGCCAGCAGTTTATCGCGTTTCTGGAGCGGGAGTGCAGATACGCAGTATTTT. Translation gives CASSLSRFWSGSADTQYF.

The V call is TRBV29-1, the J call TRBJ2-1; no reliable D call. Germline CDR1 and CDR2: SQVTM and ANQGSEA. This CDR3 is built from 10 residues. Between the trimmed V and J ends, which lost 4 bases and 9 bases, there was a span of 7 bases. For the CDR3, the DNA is TGCAGCGTTGGACTCGGTGAGCAGTTCTTC. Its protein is CSVGLGEQFF.

The CDR3 DNA follows: TGTGCCAGCACCATACAGGGGGCCTATGGCTACACCTTC. As protein: CASTIQGAYGYTF. The gene calls are TRBV12-3 or TRBV12-4 and TRBJ1-2; TRBD1 matches at 9 bases. After removal of 7 bases from V and 4 bases from J, the junction contained 4 bases not matched to a gene. The CDR3 has 13 residues.

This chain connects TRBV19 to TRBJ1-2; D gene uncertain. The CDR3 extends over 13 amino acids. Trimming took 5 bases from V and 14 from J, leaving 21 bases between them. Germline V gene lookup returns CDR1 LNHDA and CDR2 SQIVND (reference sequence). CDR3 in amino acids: CASSPEGLLGWTF. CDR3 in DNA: TGTGCCAGTAGTCCGGAAGGCCTTCTGGGCTGGACCTTC.

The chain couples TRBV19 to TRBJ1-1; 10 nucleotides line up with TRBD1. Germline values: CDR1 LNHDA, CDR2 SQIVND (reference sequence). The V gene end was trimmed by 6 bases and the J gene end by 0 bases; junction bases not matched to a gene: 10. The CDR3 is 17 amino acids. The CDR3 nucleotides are TGTGCCAGTAGCCGCCGGGACAGGGGTTCTGTGAACACTGAAGCTTTCTTT. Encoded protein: CASSRRDRGSVNTEAFF.

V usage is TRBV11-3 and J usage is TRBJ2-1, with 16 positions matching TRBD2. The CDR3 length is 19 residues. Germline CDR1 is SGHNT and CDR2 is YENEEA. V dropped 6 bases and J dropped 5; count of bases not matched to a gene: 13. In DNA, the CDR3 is TGTGCCAGCAGTCTCGCCGGGACTAGCGGGGGGGCCACTAACAATGAGCAGTTCTTC. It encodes CASSLAGTSGGATNNEQFF.

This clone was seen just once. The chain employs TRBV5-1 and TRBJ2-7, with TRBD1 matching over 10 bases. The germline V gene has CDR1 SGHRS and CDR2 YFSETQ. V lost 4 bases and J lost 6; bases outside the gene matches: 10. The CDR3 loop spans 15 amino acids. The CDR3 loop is CASSPEGTGVGEQYF. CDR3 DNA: TGCGCCAGCAGCCCCGAGGGGACAGGGGTGGGCGAGCAGTACTTC.

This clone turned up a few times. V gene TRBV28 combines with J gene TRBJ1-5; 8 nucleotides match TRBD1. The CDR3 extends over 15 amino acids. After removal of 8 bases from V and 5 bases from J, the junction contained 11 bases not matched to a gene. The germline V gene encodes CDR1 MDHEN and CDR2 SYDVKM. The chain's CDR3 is CASQGRQGIDQPQHF. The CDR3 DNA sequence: TGTGCCAGCCAAGGGAGACAGGGGATAGATCAGCCCCAGCATTTT.

CDR3 sequence (DNA): TGTGCCAGCAGCTTGGAGGGACAGCTTTATAATTCACCCCTCCACTTT. This sequence encodes CASSLEGQLYNSPLHF. The chain uses TRBV7-8 and TRBJ1-6; 7 nucleotides match TRBD1. Trimming at V came to 3 bases and at J to 4 bases, leaving 6 bases not matched to a gene. Germline lookup yields CDR1 SGHVS and CDR2 FQNEAQ. The CDR3 loop spans 16 amino acids. The whole variable domain, remainder taken from reference TRBV7-8 and TRBJ1-6, is GAGVSQSPRYKVAKRGQDVALRCDPISGHVSLFWYQQALGQGPEFLTYFQNEAQLDKSGLPSDRFFAERPEGSVSTLKIQRTQQEDSAVYLCASSLEGQLYNSPLHFGNGTRLTVT.

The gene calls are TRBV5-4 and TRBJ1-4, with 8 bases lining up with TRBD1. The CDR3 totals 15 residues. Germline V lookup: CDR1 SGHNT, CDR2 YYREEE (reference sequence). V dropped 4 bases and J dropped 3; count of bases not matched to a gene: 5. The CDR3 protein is CASSGRQGSNEKLFF. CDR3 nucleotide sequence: TGTGCCAGCAGCGGACGACAGGGGTCTAATGAAAAACTGTTTTTT.

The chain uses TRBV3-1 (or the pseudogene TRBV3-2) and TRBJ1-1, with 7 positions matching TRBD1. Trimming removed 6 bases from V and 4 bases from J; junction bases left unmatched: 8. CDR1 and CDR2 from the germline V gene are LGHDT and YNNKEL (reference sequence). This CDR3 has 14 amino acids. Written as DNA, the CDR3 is TGTGCCAGCAGACACCGACAGGGAGGCACTGAAGCTTTCTTT. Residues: CASRHRQGGTEAFF.

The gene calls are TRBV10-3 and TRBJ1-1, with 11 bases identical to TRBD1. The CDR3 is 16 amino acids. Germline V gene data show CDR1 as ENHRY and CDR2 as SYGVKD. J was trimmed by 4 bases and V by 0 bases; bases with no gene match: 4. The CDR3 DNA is TGTGCCATCAGTGAGTCTAAGGGGACAGGGGGCACTGAAGCTTTCTTT. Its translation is CAISESKGTGGTEAFF.

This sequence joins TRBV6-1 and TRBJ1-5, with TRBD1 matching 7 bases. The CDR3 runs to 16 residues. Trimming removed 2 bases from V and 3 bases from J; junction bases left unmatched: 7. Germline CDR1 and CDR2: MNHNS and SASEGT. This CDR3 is CASSENRDSYNQPQHF. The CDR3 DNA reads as TGTGCCAGCAGTGAAAACCGGGACAGTTACAATCAGCCCCAGCATTTT.

CDR3 DNA: TGTGCCAGCAGTTTCGGGACTAGCCTTCCCGAGACCCAGTACTTC. It is translated as CASSFGTSLPETQYF. The genes are TRBV28 and TRBJ2-5, with 9 bases aligning to TRBD2. Germline V CDR1 and CDR2: MDHEN, SYDVKM. V dropped 3 bases and J dropped 5; count of bases not matched to a gene: 7. The CDR3 covers 15 residues.

CDR3 nucleotides: TGTGCCAGCAGCTCTCTAGCGGGAGTCGGCGGGGAGCTGTTTTTT. Its protein product is CASSSLAGVGGELFF. V and J are TRBV5-4 and TRBJ2-2, with 10 bases identical to TRBD2. The CDR3 is 15 amino acids. The V gene end was trimmed by 3 bases and the J gene end by 7 bases; junction bases not matched to a gene: 6. Germline V lookup: CDR1 SGHNT, CDR2 YYREEE (reference sequence).

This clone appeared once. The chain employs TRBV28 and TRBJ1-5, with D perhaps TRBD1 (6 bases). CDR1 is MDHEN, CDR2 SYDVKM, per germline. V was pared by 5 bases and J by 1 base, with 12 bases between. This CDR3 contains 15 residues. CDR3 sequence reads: CASSPGVWSNQPQHF. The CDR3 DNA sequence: TGTGCCAGCAGTCCAGGGGTATGGAGCAATCAGCCCCAGCATTTT.

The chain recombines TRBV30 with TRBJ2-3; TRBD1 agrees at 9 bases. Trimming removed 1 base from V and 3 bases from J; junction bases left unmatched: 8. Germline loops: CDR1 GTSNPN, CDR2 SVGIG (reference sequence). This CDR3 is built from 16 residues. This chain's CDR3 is CAWSDRRQGGTDTQYF. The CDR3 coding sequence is TGTGCCTGGAGTGACCGCCGACAGGGGGGGACAGATACGCAGTATTTT.

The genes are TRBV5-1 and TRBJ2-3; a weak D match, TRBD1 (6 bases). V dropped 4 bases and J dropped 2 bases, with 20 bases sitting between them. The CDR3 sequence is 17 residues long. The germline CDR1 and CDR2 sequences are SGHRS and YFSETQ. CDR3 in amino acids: CASSQGPTRGDTDTQYF. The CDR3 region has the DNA TGCGCCAGCAGCCAGGGTCCTACCAGGGGAGACACAGATACGCAGTATTTT. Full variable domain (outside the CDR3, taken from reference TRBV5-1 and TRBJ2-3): KAGVTQTPRYLIKTRGQQVTLSCSPISGHRSVSWYQQTPGQGLQFLFEYFSETQRNKGNFPGRFSGRQFSNSRSEMNVSTLELGDSALYLCASSQGPTRGDTDTQYFGPGTRLTVL.

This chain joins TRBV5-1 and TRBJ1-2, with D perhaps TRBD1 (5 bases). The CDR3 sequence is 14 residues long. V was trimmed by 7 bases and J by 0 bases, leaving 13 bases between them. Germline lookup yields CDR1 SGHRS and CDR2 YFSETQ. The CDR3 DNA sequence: TGCGCCAGCGCTGGGGGGAACCCTAACTATGGCTACACCTTC. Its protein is CASAGGNPNYGYTF.

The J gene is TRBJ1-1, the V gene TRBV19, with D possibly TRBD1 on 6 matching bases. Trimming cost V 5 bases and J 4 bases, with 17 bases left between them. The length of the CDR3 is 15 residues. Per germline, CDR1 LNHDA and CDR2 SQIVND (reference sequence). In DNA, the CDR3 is TGTGCCAGTAGTTCCCGAGGGGGTTTATTCACTGAAGCTTTCTTT. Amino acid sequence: CASSSRGGLFTEAFF.

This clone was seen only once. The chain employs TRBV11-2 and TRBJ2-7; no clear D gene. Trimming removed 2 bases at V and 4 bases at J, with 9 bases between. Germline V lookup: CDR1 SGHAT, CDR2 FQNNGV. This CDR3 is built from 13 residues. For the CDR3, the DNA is TGTGCCAGCAGCTTAAACAGCCCATACGAGCAGTACTTC. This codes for CASSLNSPYEQYF.

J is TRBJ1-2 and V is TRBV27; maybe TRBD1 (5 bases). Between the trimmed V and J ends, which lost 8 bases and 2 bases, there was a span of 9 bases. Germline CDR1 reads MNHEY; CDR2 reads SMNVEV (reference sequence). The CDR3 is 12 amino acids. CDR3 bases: TGTGCCAGCGGGGCGGGGAACTATGGCTACACCTTC. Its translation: CASGAGNYGYTF.

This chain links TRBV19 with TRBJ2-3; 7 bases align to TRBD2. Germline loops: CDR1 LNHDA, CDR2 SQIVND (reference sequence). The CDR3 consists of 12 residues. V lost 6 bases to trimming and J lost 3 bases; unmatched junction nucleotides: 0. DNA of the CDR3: TGTGCCAGTAGGGGAGGGACAGATACGCAGTATTTT. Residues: CASRGGTDTQYF.

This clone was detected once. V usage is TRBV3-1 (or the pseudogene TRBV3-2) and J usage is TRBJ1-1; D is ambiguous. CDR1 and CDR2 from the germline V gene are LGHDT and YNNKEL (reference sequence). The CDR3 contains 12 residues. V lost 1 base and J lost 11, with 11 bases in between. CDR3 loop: CASSQGFVRAFF. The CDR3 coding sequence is TGTGCCAGCAGCCAAGGGTTTGTCAGGGCTTTCTTT.

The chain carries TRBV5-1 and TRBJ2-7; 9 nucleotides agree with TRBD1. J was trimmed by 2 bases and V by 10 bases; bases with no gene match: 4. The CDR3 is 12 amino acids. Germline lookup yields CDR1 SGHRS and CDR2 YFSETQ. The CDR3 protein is CASGQGAYEQYF. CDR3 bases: TGCGCCTCGGGACAGGGCGCCTACGAGCAGTACTTC.

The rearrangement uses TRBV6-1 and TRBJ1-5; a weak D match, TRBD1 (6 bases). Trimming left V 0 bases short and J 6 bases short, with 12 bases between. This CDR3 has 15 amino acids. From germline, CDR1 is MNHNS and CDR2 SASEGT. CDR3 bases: TGTGCCAGCAGTGAAGCTATCACAGGGAGTCAGCCCCAGCATTTT. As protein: CASSEAITGSQPQHF.

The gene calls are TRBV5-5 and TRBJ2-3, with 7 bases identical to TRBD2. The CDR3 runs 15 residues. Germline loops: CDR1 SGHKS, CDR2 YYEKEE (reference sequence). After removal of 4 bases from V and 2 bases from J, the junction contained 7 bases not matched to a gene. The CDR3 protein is CASSPRDYLTDTQYF. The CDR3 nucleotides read TGTGCCAGCAGCCCACGGGACTACCTCACAGATACGCAGTATTTT.

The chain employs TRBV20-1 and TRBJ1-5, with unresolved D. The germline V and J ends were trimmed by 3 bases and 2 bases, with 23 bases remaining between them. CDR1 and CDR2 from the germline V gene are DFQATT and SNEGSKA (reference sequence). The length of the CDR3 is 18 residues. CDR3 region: CSASLPLGGAQRNQPQHF. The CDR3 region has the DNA TGCAGTGCTAGTCTACCCCTCGGCGGAGCTCAGCGCAATCAGCCCCAGCATTTT.